This T cell receptor (beta chain) was documented in a study of PD-1 blockade in mismatch repair-deficient tumors (dated by TCRdb to the late 2010s). Study-wide context: Between late 2013 and September 2016, the trial enrolled around 86 consecutive patients with more than 10 mismatch repair-deficient cancer types, every one of whom had been previously treated and was progressing. Tumor-associated T cell clones in the peripheral blood of patients responding to PD-1 blockade were tracked using deep sequencing of TCR CDR3 regions.

Preparation of the library involved the immunoSEQ multiplex PCR assay. TCRdb mirrors the immuneACCESS table, restricted to in-frame sequences. Some clones are absent from its copies; in checked studies, under half trace to an unresolved V gene, and the reason for the others is unknown. Present in this sample are about 100,000 clones, under 90% of which were seen just once. The ten largest make up roughly 6.3% of the sample. The CDR3 runs 14 amino acids, cysteine and phenylalanine included. Here the CDR3 DNA is all that survives: 42 bases in frame from base 1. V and J lose 7 bases and 0 bases, and a span of 11 bases separates them. CDR1 and CDR2 (SNHLY, FYNNEI) derive from the germline V gene. About this clone itself: What this receptor recognizes is not known. Per-nucleotide qualities are absent, and no much larger clonotype sits a single base away.

Study-wide findings and limitations: After pembrolizumab, tumor-resident clones, which were often undetectable in blood before treatment, expanded rapidly and then contracted, generally ahead of radiologic responses.

Mismatch repair deficiency in every enrolled patient was established by polymerase chain reaction or immunohistochemistry. TCR sequencing was performed for three patients who responded to pembrolizumab therapy. In the phase II trial, pembrolizumab PD-1 blockade was tested prospectively in advanced mismatch repair-deficient cancers, no matter which tissue of origin the cancers came from. Peripheral blood T cell samples were collected serially, before PD-1 blockade began and at several time points afterward. Blood sampling times were reported as weeks after the first pembrolizumab dose. The sample here was peripheral blood, taken approximately 35 weeks after starting pembrolizumab. The rearranged segments are TRBV2 and TRBJ2-3; TRBD2 might be the D gene, on 5 matching bases. This sequence originates from an adult with mismatch repair-deficient cancer. The CDR3 loop reads CASNGGLSTDTQYF. The nucleotide sequence is TGTGCCAGCAACGGCGGGCTTAGCACAGATACGCAGTATTTT.